Below are 12 T cell receptor beta chains sequenced from a single sample in a study of blood T cell repertoires in COVID-19. Assay used: immunoSEQ multiplex PCR; TCRdb lists only in-frame clones, some missing. The sample yields about 83,000 clones, about 82% seen once. The source material was peripheral blood. These TCRs come from a man between 45 and 60 years old with active COVID-19.

This CDR3 is CASSLRGVVETQYF. CDR3 sequence (DNA): TGTGCCAGCAGCTTGCGGGGGGTGGTCGAGACCCAGTACTTC. The rearrangement links TRBV7-8 to TRBJ2-5; 8 positions match TRBD2. Germline V lookup: CDR1 SGHVS, CDR2 FQNEAQ. The CDR3 length is 14 residues. The V gene end was trimmed by 3 bases and the J gene end by 5 bases; junction bases not matched to a gene: 5.

The chain is built from TRBV7-6 and TRBJ2-7, with D tentatively TRBD2 (6 bases). Per germline, CDR1 SGHVS and CDR2 FNYEAQ. The CDR3 is 15 residues long. Trimming took 1 base from V and 0 from J, leaving 10 bases between them. The CDR3 protein is CASSLGGVSSYEQYF. CDR3 coding DNA: TGTGCCAGCAGCTTAGGGGGGGTGAGCTCCTACGAGCAGTACTTC.

The V call is TRBV27, the J call TRBJ2-2; a possible D gene is TRBD2 (6 bases). This CDR3 region has 15 residues. The V gene lost 1 base and the J gene lost 3 bases, with 9 bases spanning the gap. The germline gives CDR1 MNHEY, CDR2 SMNVEV (reference sequence). This CDR3 reads CASSLFGEDTGELFF. The CDR3 region has the DNA TGTGCCAGCAGTTTATTCGGGGAGGACACCGGGGAGCTGTTTTTT.

This sequence joins TRBV2 and TRBJ2-7, with 9 nucleotides matching TRBD1. The trim removed 6 bases at V and 4 bases at J, leaving 7 bases unmatched. The CDR3 sequence is 14 residues long. CDR1 and CDR2 (germline): SNHLY, FYNNEI. This CDR3 is CASRAGQGPYEQYF. CDR3 DNA sequence: TGTGCCAGCAGAGCGGGACAGGGTCCTTACGAGCAGTACTTC.

The V call is TRBV7-2, the J call TRBJ1-5, with D unclear. CDR3 length equals 13 residues. The V end lost 6 bases, the J end lost 6 bases, and 12 bases lay between the germline ends. CDR1 and CDR2 (germline): SGHTA, FQGNSA. DNA of the CDR3: TGTGCCAGCAGTTTGGACGGGAGTCAGCCCCAGCATTTT. Its translation is CASSLDGSQPQHF.

The genes are TRBV30 and TRBJ1-2, with TRBD1 matching over 10 bases. This CDR3 comprises 14 residues. V shed 0 bases and J 6 bases; nucleotides not matched to a gene: 4. In germline, CDR1 is GTSNPN, CDR2 SVGIG (reference sequence). CDR3 in DNA: TGTGCCTGGAGTGTAGCCGGGACAGGGGATGGCTACACCTTC. Protein sequence: CAWSVAGTGDGYTF.

This sequence joins TRBV5-1 and TRBJ2-2; 7 bases align to TRBD1. V lost 5 bases to trimming and J lost 2 bases; unmatched junction nucleotides: 3. The length of the CDR3 is 14 residues. CDR1 is SGHRS, CDR2 YFSETQ, per germline. CDR3: CASRGQLNTGELFF. Written as DNA, the CDR3 is TGCGCCAGCAGGGGACAGCTTAACACCGGGGAGCTGTTTTTT.

This chain connects TRBV6-2 or TRBV6-3 to TRBJ2-2, with TRBD2 as a possible D gene (5 bases). The CDR3 is 17 amino acids. Germline lookup yields CDR1 MNHEY and CDR2 SVGEGT. The germline V and J ends were trimmed by 3 bases and 0 bases, with 14 bases remaining between them. CDR3 sequence reads: CASSYFLGGSNTGELFF. The CDR3 DNA follows: TGTGCCAGCAGTTATTTTTTAGGCGGGTCGAACACCGGGGAGCTGTTTTTT.

This sequence joins TRBV7-3 and TRBJ1-1; 7 bases are a match to TRBD1. CDR1 SGHTA and CDR2 FQGTGA come from the germline V gene. This CDR3 is 13 amino acids long. V shed 2 bases and J 8 bases; nucleotides not matched to a gene: 5. This CDR3 reads CASSLEGAREAFF. The CDR3, as DNA: TGTGCCAGCAGCTTAGAGGGGGCTCGGGAAGCTTTCTTT. The full variable domain, in which reference TRBV7-3 and TRBJ1-1 provide the parts outside the CDR3, is GAGVSQTPSNKVTEKGKYVELRCDPISGHTALYWYRQSLGQGPEFLIYFQGTGAADDSGLPNDRFFAVRPEGSVSTLKIQRTERGDSAVYLCASSLEGAREAFFGQGTRLTVV.

The chain carries TRBV9 and TRBJ2-1; the match to TRBD1 covers 7 bases. The CDR3 runs 15 residues. V shed 1 base and J 0 bases; nucleotides not matched to a gene: 1. Germline V CDR1 and CDR2: SGDLS, YYNGEE. CDR3 sequence reads: CASSVRQGSYNEQFF. The CDR3 DNA sequence: TGTGCCAGCAGCGTAAGACAGGGCTCCTACAATGAGCAGTTCTTC.

V gene TRBV29-1 combines with J gene TRBJ1-2; 8 nucleotides align to TRBD1. The CDR3 spans 18 residues. Germline V gives CDR1 SQVTM, CDR2 ANQGSEA. The V segment lost 0 bases and the J segment 2 bases; nucleotides outside the gene matches: 14. The chain's CDR3 is CSVEDTTAGGGINYGYTF. CDR3 bases: TGCAGCGTTGAAGATACCACGGCAGGGGGCGGAATCAACTATGGCTACACCTTC. Supplemented by reference TRBV29-1 and TRBJ1-2, the full variable domain reads SAVISQKPSRDICQRGTSLTIQCQVDSQVTMMFWYRQQPGQSLTLIATANQGSEATYESGFVIDKFPISRPNLTFSTLTVSNMSPEDSSIYLCSVEDTTAGGGINYGYTFGSGTRLTVV.

The chain couples TRBV7-2 to TRBJ1-1; tentatively, D is TRBD1 (6 bases). The CDR3 is 14 residues long. V gave up 5 bases and J gave up 4 bases, with 14 bases separating them. Per the germline V gene, CDR1 is SGHTA and CDR2 is FQGNSA. In nucleotides, the CDR3 is TGTGCCAGCAGCGGAAAGGGGGGGTCCACTGAAGCTTTCTTT. Protein: CASSGKGGSTEAFF.